This TCR beta chain was retrieved from a study of OX40 agonist ivuxolimab in advanced cancers. Study-level information: Patients were infused with ivuxolimab every 2 weeks at 0.01 to 10 mg/kg. Study-wide points: Blood T cells, both CD4+ and CD8+, expanded clonally by week 6 at 0.1 to 3.0 mg/kg.

To note about this clone: Its specificity is unknown.

TCRdb's table, derived via immunoSEQ multiplex PCR, lists solely in-frame clones and lacks some. The sample lists roughly 60,000 clones; about 85% were seen once. The material was CD4+ or CD8+ T cells sorted from blood, obtained in a trial of the OX40 agonist ivuxolimab. This TCR was sampled from an adult with an advanced solid tumor such as melanoma, head and neck, liver or kidney cancer.

DNA of the CDR3: TGTGCCTGTTCGACTCCCGGGACAGGGGTCACCGGGGAGCTGTTTTTT. It specifies CACSTPGTGVTGELFF. This chain uses TRBV30 with TRBJ2-2, with 10 bases aligning to TRBD1. Germline V gives CDR1 GTSNPN, CDR2 SVGIG (reference sequence). The CDR3 is made up of 16 amino acids. Trimming at V came to 6 bases and at J to 4 bases, leaving 11 bases not matched to a gene.